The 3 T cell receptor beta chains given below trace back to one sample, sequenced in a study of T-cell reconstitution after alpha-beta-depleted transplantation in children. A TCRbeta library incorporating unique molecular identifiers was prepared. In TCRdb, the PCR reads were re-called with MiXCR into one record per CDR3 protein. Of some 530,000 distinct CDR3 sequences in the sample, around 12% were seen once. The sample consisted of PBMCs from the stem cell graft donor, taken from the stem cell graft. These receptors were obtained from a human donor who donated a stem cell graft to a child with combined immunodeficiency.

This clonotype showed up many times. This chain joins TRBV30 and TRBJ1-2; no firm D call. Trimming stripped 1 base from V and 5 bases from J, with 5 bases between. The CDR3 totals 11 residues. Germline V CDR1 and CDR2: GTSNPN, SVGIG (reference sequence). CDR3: CAWSGMYGYTF. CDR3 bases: TGTGCCTGGAGTGGGATGTATGGCTACACCTTC.

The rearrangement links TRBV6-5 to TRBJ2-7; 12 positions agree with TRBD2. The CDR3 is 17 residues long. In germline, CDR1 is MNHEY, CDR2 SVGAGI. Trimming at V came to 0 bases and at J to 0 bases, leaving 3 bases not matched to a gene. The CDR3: CASSYSRTSGASYEQYF. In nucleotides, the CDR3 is TGTGCCAGCAGTTACTCGAGGACTAGCGGGGCCTCCTACGAGCAGTACTTC.

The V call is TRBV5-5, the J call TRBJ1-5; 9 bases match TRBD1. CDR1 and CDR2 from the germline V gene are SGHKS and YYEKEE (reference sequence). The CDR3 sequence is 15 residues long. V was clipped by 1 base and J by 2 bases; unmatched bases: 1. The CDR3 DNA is TGTGCCAGCAGCTTGACAGGGGGCCGCAATCAGCCCCAGCATTTT. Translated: CASSLTGGRNQPQHF.